Shown below are 13 T cell receptor beta chains from a single sample sequenced in a study of shared clonotypes between healthy human individuals. CD45RO-negative CD8 cells positively selected for CCR7 made up the naive population, which excluded terminally differentiated effector memory CD45RA+ cells. Using immunoSEQ multiplex PCR, the repertoire was profiled, and TCRdb retains in-frame clones only, with some absent. The table records about 1.9 million clones, 80% to 95% of them present only once. Material for sequencing was naive CD8+ T cells from PBMCs. The receptor source for this set is a man aged 18 to 29 in good health. Some clones in this sample may be carry-over from other donors' samples.

This clone was seen a few times. This chain connects TRBV27 to TRBJ2-2; no definite D call. CDR3 size: 12 residues. In germline, CDR1 is MNHEY, CDR2 SMNVEV (reference sequence). V dropped 5 bases and J dropped 5 bases, with 6 bases sitting between them. CDR3 DNA: TGTGCCAGCAGTCCTAAAACCGGGGAGCTGTTTTTT. This encodes CASSPKTGELFF.

The chain links TRBV4-2 to TRBJ2-2; 8 bases map to TRBD1. Germline V CDR1 and CDR2: LGHNA, YNFKEQ. This CDR3 has 15 residues. V lost 3 bases, J lost 4 bases, and 4 bases stayed unmatched. CDR3 residues: CASSHSTGATGELFF. For the CDR3, the DNA is TGTGCCAGCAGCCATTCGACAGGGGCCACCGGGGAGCTGTTTTTT.

The gene calls are TRBV19 and TRBJ2-7; maybe TRBD1 (6 bases). There are 17 residues in the CDR3. The V and J ends lost 1 base and 2 bases respectively, with 18 bases between them. Germline CDR1 LNHDA, CDR2 SQIVND (reference sequence). CDR3 protein: CASSIASDGRGTYEQYF. The DNA for the CDR3 is TGTGCCAGTAGTATAGCGTCTGATGGAAGGGGGACCTACGAGCAGTACTTC.

The chain uses TRBV7-9 and TRBJ2-5; weak D call: TRBD1 (6 bases). Germline V lookup: CDR1 SEHNR, CDR2 FQNEAQ (reference sequence). The ends were cut back, 8 bases at V and 1 base at J, with 8 bases in the middle. The CDR3 consists of 12 residues. The CDR3 DNA reads TGTGCCAGCCGGACAGTCCAAGAGACCCAGTACTTC. Protein product: CASRTVQETQYF.

Details on this clone: Other DNA sequences of this sample code for an identical CDR3. The chain joins TRBV11-2 to TRBJ1-1; D may be TRBD1 (6 bases). Germline CDR1 SGHAT, CDR2 FQNNGV. The CDR3 contains 13 residues. V shed 5 bases and J shed 1 base, with 8 bases lying between them. The CDR3 sequence: CASSPTGNTEAFF. CDR3 in DNA: TGTGCCAGCAGCCCGACAGGGAACACTGAAGCTTTCTTT.

This chain links TRBV27 with TRBJ2-1, with 11 bases matching TRBD2. Germline loops: CDR1 MNHEY, CDR2 SMNVEV (reference sequence). Germline trimming cut 5 bases from V and 9 bases from J; bases unmatched to any gene: 9. The CDR3 has 15 amino acids. The CDR3 region is CASSALTSGITEQFF. CDR3 DNA sequence: TGTGCCAGCAGTGCGCTGACTAGCGGGATAACTGAGCAGTTCTTC.

The chain uses TRBV6-1 and TRBJ2-7, with D tentatively TRBD1 (6 bases). The V gene's germline CDR1 is MNHNS and CDR2 SASEGT. The CDR3 loop spans 15 amino acids. Trimming took off 4 bases at V and 2 bases at J, with 15 bases between the two ends. CDR3: CASSGLTGRAYEQYF. For the CDR3, the DNA is TGTGCCAGCAGTGGATTGACAGGTAGGGCCTACGAGCAGTACTTC.

Of note for this clone: Other nucleotide sequences from this sample produce the same CDR3. The chain is built from TRBV5-6 and TRBJ2-5; D is unclear. CDR3 length: 11 residues. The germline V gene has CDR1 SGHDT and CDR2 YYEEEE. Trimming pared 4 bases from V and 1 base from J, leaving 2 bases between. CDR3 sequence: CASSLQETQYF. Here the CDR3 DNA reads TGTGCCAGCAGCCTCCAAGAGACCCAGTACTTC.

In nucleotides, the CDR3 is TGTGCCAGCAGCTTTAGCGGGAGAACATCCTACGAGCAGTACTTC. This gives the protein CASSFSGRTSYEQYF. V gene TRBV7-2 combines with J gene TRBJ2-7; 9 positions agree with TRBD2. This CDR3 region has 15 residues. The junction had 4 bases not matched to a gene; V was cut back by 3 bases and J by 1 base. Germline V gives CDR1 SGHTA, CDR2 FQGNSA.

The table lists this clone with a count of one. This chain links TRBV27 with TRBJ2-3, with 7 nucleotides matching TRBD2. The CDR3 is 15 amino acids. V was clipped by 2 bases and J by 2 bases; unmatched bases: 4. Germline CDR1 is MNHEY and CDR2 is SMNVEV (reference sequence). The CDR3 DNA reads as TGTGCCAGCAGTTTACTAGCGGTGTACACAGATACGCAGTATTTT. The encoded protein is CASSLLAVYTDTQYF.

The V call is TRBV18, the J call TRBJ1-5; D is unresolved. The CDR3 sequence is 17 residues long. CDR1 KGHSH and CDR2 LQKENI come from the germline V gene. With 0 bases removed from V and 0 bases from J, the gap between germline ends came to 12 bases. The CDR3 spells CASSPPPGASSNQPQHF. Written as DNA, the CDR3 is TGTGCCAGCTCACCACCTCCGGGAGCGTCTAGCAATCAGCCCCAGCATTTT. The whole variable domain, filled in from reference TRBV18 and TRBJ1-5, reads NAGVMQNPRHLVRRRGQEARLRCSPMKGHSHVYWYRQLPEEGLKFMVYLQKENIIDESGMPKERFSAEFPKEGPSILRIQQVVRGDSAAYFCASSPPPGASSNQPQHFGDGTRLSIL.

This clone was seen once. The chain has TRBV4-3 and TRBJ2-7; D perhaps matches TRBD2 (5 bases). Trimming pared 0 bases from V and 4 bases from J, leaving 13 bases between. The CDR3 length is 15 residues. Germline values: CDR1 LGHNA, CDR2 YSLEER. The CDR3 loop reads CASSQETGGSYEQYF. Here the CDR3 DNA reads TGCGCCAGCAGCCAAGAGACCGGCGGGTCGTACGAGCAGTACTTC.

The rearrangement links TRBV29-1 to TRBJ2-5; D possibly corresponds to TRBD2 (6 bases). The CDR3 extends over 14 amino acids. V was trimmed by 1 base and J by 1 base, leaving 10 bases between them. The germline V gene encodes CDR1 SQVTM and CDR2 ANQGSEA. The CDR3 bases are TGCAGCGTTGAAGGGGAGGACTTCCAAGAGACCCAGTACTTC. Protein sequence: CSVEGEDFQETQYF.